This T cell receptor beta chain came from a study of identical twins. This clonotype occurred many times. CDR1 is SGHTA, CDR2 FQGNSA, per germline. Trimming shortened V by 1 base and J by 2 bases, and 11 bases separated the two germline ends. The CDR3 contains 15 residues. TCRdb reanalysed the 5' RACE reads using MiXCR and keeps one entry per CDR3 protein. The table has about 200,000 distinct CDR3 sequences, 9.4% seen once. This clonotype originated in a woman aged 18-30 years in good health. The rearrangement uses TRBV7-2 and TRBJ1-1, with D unresolved. Sample: memory (CD45RO+) T cells sorted from blood. CDR3 coding DNA: TGTGCCAGCAGCTTAGGGCCGGCTATAAACACTGAAGCTTTCTTT. Its translation: CASSLGPAINTEAFF.